Listed here is a single T cell receptor beta chain. The antigen is undetermined. TCRdb keeps only in-frame clones here, not all; method: immunoSEQ multiplex PCR. The table includes about 4,600 clones, about nine tenths detected once. This entry belongs to a study of chemoradiotherapy in HPV16-positive cancers. Regarding the study as a whole: Candidate HPV-specific clones and E7-related TCR motifs grew in tumor during treatment. HPV-responsive T-cell expansion during chemoradiotherapy was linked to improved recurrence-free survival in HPV16-positive patients.

CDR1 and CDR2 (germline): SGHTA, FQGNSA. The CDR3 length is 17 residues. The V gene lost 1 base and the J gene lost 4 bases, with 16 bases spanning the gap. This chain joins TRBV7-2 and TRBJ2-2; D may be TRBD1 (6 bases). The sequencing used tumor tissue, collected from a patient who underwent chemoradiotherapy. The clonotype was recovered from a human donor with HPV-associated anogenital cancer. CDR3 in amino acids: CASSLGRGTLTTGELFF. The CDR3 DNA reads TGTGCCAGCAGCTTAGGAAGGGGGACATTGACCACCGGGGAGCTGTTTTTT.